The following is a T cell receptor beta chain sequence with its context. The target antigen is unknown. Other DNA sequences of this sample code for an identical CDR3. Naive CD8 cells comprised CD45RO-negative, CCR7-positively selected cells, excluding terminally differentiated effector memory CD45RA+ cells. This sample is drawn from a study of shared clonotypes between healthy human individuals. Regarding the study as a whole: Having only a few donors restricted how much genetic and exposure-history diversity was captured. The expectation was that sequencing depth would affect clonotype sharing among donors. A handful of donors shared about 5% of their naive CD4 clonotypes. Sample collection involved blood only; tissue repertoires are likely different.

Only in-frame clones appear in the TCRdb table, and some are missing; sequencing was by immunoSEQ multiplex PCR. The sample includes around 1.9 million clones, 90% to 95% of them seen just once. The CDR3 is 13 residues long. From germline, CDR1 is SGHDN and CDR2 FVKESK. V was shortened by 0 bases and J by 3 bases, with 6 bases between the two germline ends. This chain joins TRBV14 and TRBJ2-7; no reliable D call. This TCR was sampled from a man younger than 35 in good health. Some clones in this sample may be carry-over from other donors' samples. Specimen: naive CD8+ T cells from PBMCs. CDR3 coding DNA: TGTGCCAGCAGCCAAGATGTCAGCTACGAGCAGTACTTC. This encodes CASSQDVSYEQYF.